The 30 T cell receptor beta chains in this list originate from one sample, sequenced in a study of blood T cell repertoires in COVID-19. The repertoire was sequenced with immunoSEQ multiplex PCR; TCRdb's copy has only in-frame clones and lacks some. Of tens of thousands of clones detected, 80% to 85% appear once; the ten largest clones hold about 60%. The source material was peripheral blood. The receptors shown here come from a man in his 70s with acute or convalescent COVID-19.

The chain couples TRBV3-1 (or the pseudogene TRBV3-2) to TRBJ1-1; the D gene is possibly TRBD1 (6 bases). V was shortened by 6 bases and J by 2 bases, with 10 bases between the two germline ends. This CDR3 is 13 amino acids long. Germline loops: CDR1 LGHDT, CDR2 YNNKEL (reference sequence). The CDR3 DNA reads TGTGCCAGCAGACTCAGGGGAAACACTGAAGCTTTCTTT. Its protein is CASRLRGNTEAFF.

The rearrangement uses TRBV27 and TRBJ2-2, with D possibly being TRBD1 (5 bases). V was trimmed by 3 bases and J by 1 base, leaving 9 bases between them. CDR3 length: 15 amino acids. The germline V gene encodes CDR1 MNHEY and CDR2 SMNVEV (reference sequence). This CDR3 is CASSFETGNTGELFF. In DNA, the CDR3 is TGTGCCAGCAGTTTCGAAACAGGGAACACCGGGGAGCTGTTTTTT.

The chain uses TRBV30 and TRBJ1-6; a possible D gene is TRBD1 (5 bases). The germline CDR1 and CDR2 sequences are GTSNPN and SVGIG (reference sequence). Between the trimmed V and J ends, which lost 1 base and 10 bases, there was a span of 14 bases. The CDR3 is made up of 14 amino acids. The CDR3 sequence is CAWSEGQAASPLHF. The CDR3 DNA reads as TGTGCCTGGAGTGAGGGGCAGGCCGCCTCACCCCTCCACTTT.

The chain carries TRBV2 and TRBJ1-6; D is perhaps TRBD1 (5 bases). The CDR3 is 18 amino acids. Deletions cut 4 bases from V and 5 bases from J, with 21 bases between. Germline loops: CDR1 SNHLY, CDR2 FYNNEI. The CDR3 reads CASSAQRARTPDNSPLHF. The CDR3 DNA is TGTGCCAGCAGTGCTCAACGCGCCAGGACACCTGATAATTCACCCCTCCACTTT. The entire variable domain, with the rest obtained from reference TRBV2 and TRBJ1-6, is as follows: EPEVTQTPSHQVTQMGQEVILRCVPISNHLYFYWYRQILGQKVEFLVSFYNNEISEKSEIFDDQFSVERPDGSNFTLKIRSTKLEDSAMYFCASSAQRARTPDNSPLHFGNGTRLTVT.

This clone was observed a handful of times. V is TRBV19 and J is TRBJ1-1; D may be TRBD1 (5 bases). Germline CDR1 reads LNHDA; CDR2 reads SQIVND (reference sequence). With 1 base removed from V and 1 base from J, the gap between germline ends came to 7 bases. The CDR3 contains 14 residues. The CDR3 region is CASSIATGNTEAFF. The CDR3 nucleotides read TGTGCCAGTAGTATAGCTACAGGGAACACTGAAGCTTTCTTT.

This clone is a singleton in its sample. This chain connects TRBV7-2 to TRBJ2-7; 8 nucleotides align to TRBD2. Looked up from germline, CDR1 is SGHTA and CDR2 is FQGNSA. The CDR3 spans 15 residues. Unmatched junction bases numbered 6, after V lost 5 bases and J lost 0 bases. In nucleotides, the CDR3 is TGTGCCAGCAGCCTCGCTAGCGGGTTCTCCTACGAGCAGTACTTC. Encoded protein: CASSLASGFSYEQYF.

The rearrangement uses TRBV5-1 and TRBJ1-5; D is possibly TRBD1 (6 bases). V shed 4 bases and J shed 2 bases, with 7 bases lying between them. Germline V gives CDR1 SGHRS, CDR2 YFSETQ. CDR3 size: 13 residues. The chain's CDR3 is CASSAGGNQPQHF. CDR3 DNA: TGCGCCAGCAGCGCAGGGGGCAATCAGCCCCAGCATTTT.

The rearrangement joins TRBV3-1 (or the pseudogene TRBV3-2) to TRBJ1-1; D is unclear. The CDR3 consists of 17 residues. Germline CDR1 LGHDT, CDR2 YNNKEL (reference sequence). Trimming stripped 1 base from V and 0 bases from J, with 15 bases between. The CDR3 here is CASSQGPTTTLNTEAFF. The CDR3 bases are TGTGCCAGCAGCCAAGGACCCACTACAACGTTGAACACTGAAGCTTTCTTT.

The gene calls are TRBV19 and TRBJ2-1; TRBD1 matches at 10 bases. CDR1 is LNHDA, CDR2 SQIVND, per germline (reference sequence). Trimming took 4 bases from V and 9 from J; bases not matched to a gene: 3. The CDR3 sequence is 13 residues long. CDR3 bases: TGTGCCAGTAGTAGGGGACAGGGGACTGAGCAGTTCTTC. Its protein is CASSRGQGTEQFF.

This clone appeared a few times. The CDR3 is CASSSRQGSRNTEAFF. CDR3 bases: TGTGCCAGCAGTTCTCGACAGGGGTCGAGGAACACTGAAGCTTTCTTT. V is TRBV6-5 and J is TRBJ1-1; 8 nucleotides agree with TRBD1. Germline trimming cut 4 bases from V and 1 base from J; bases unmatched to any gene: 8. The length of the CDR3 is 16 residues. Looked up from germline, CDR1 is MNHEY and CDR2 is SVGAGI.

The J gene is TRBJ2-3, the V gene TRBV5-4, with TRBD2 matching over 10 bases. Per germline, CDR1 SGHNT and CDR2 YYREEE (reference sequence). V trimming: 3 bases; J trimming: 1 base; junction bases outside the gene matches: 2. This CDR3 region has 15 residues. The CDR3 loop is CASSSTSGGTDTQYF. CDR3 nucleotide sequence: TGTGCCAGCAGCTCCACTAGCGGGGGCACAGATACGCAGTATTTT.

CDR3 sequence (DNA): TGCGCCAGCAGCCAAGTAATAAGGACTATTAGTTCCTATGGCTACACCTTC. Encoded protein: CASSQVIRTISSYGYTF. The V call is TRBV4-1, the J call TRBJ1-2; D ambiguous. The CDR3 is 17 residues long. Trimming stripped 1 base from V and 4 bases from J, with 19 bases between. Germline lookup yields CDR1 MGHRA and CDR2 YSYEKL.

This chain links TRBV28 with TRBJ2-7, with a weak D call TRBD1 (6 bases). The CDR3 has 16 amino acids. In germline, CDR1 is MDHEN, CDR2 SYDVKM. V lost 5 bases to trimming and J lost 2 bases, with 19 bases between them. CDR3 protein: CASSQPGTRSPYEQYF. CDR3 coding DNA: TGTGCCAGCAGTCAACCCGGGACAAGATCCCCCTACGAGCAGTACTTC.

This clone was picked up a small number of times. This chain joins TRBV5-4 and TRBJ2-2; D is unresolved. The germline V gene encodes CDR1 SGHNT and CDR2 YYREEE (reference sequence). V was clipped by 3 bases and J by 1 base, with 13 bases between them. The CDR3 has 16 amino acids. The CDR3 DNA reads TGTGCCAGCAGCTCGGCGAGTCCGGGGAACACCGGGGAGCTGTTTTTT. Translation: CASSSASPGNTGELFF.

This clone was counted only a few times. V is TRBV28 and J is TRBJ2-7; TRBD2 matches 13 bases. Trimming took 4 bases from V and 4 from J; bases not matched to a gene: 7. Germline values: CDR1 MDHEN, CDR2 SYDVKM. This CDR3 is built from 16 residues. The CDR3 DNA reads TGTGCCAGCAGTTCCTCCGGGACTAGCGGGATGTACGAGCAGTACTTC. Translating it yields CASSSSGTSGMYEQYF.

This clone was counted only a few times. Compared with germline, one end of the junction differs, possibly owing to a read error. The chain has TRBV5-5 and TRBJ2-1; 7 positions match TRBD2. The CDR3 covers 13 residues. CDR1 is SGHKS and CDR2 is YYEKEE in the germline V gene (reference sequence). The DNA for the CDR3 is TGTGCCAGCAGCTGGGGGGGTACCAGGGCCACCCTCTTC. Amino acids: CASSWGGTRATLF.

The rearrangement uses TRBV27 and TRBJ2-1; the match to TRBD2 covers 12 bases. The V gene end was trimmed by 6 bases and the J gene end by 6 bases; junction bases not matched to a gene: 6. This CDR3 has 15 amino acids. Germline V gene lookup returns CDR1 MNHEY and CDR2 SMNVEV (reference sequence). This CDR3 is CASSRPGLAGNEQFF. The DNA for the CDR3 is TGTGCCAGCAGCAGACCGGGACTAGCGGGCAATGAGCAGTTCTTC.

This chain links TRBV30 with TRBJ1-2; a possible D gene is TRBD1 (6 bases). V lost 3 bases, J lost 4 bases, and 18 bases lay in between. The CDR3 runs to 15 residues. The germline V gene has CDR1 GTSNPN and CDR2 SVGIG (reference sequence). The CDR3 sequence: CAWRTVDSSLYGYTF. The CDR3 nucleotides are TGTGCCTGGAGGACAGTGGACAGTTCGCTCTATGGCTACACCTTC. Variable domain in full (rest from reference TRBV30 and TRBJ1-2): SQTIHQWPATLVQPVGSPLSLECTVEGTSNPNLYWYRQAAGRGLQLLFYSVGIGQISSEVPQNLSASRPQDRQFILSSKKLLLSDSGFYLCAWRTVDSSLYGYTFGSGTRLTVV.

The CDR3 sequence is CASSERGGSNEKLFF. The CDR3 DNA reads TGTGCCAGTAGTGAAAGGGGAGGATCGAATGAAAAACTGTTTTTT. The chain links TRBV19 to TRBJ1-4; perhaps TRBD1 as D (5 bases). Trimming removed 5 bases from V and 5 bases from J, with 15 bases in between. Per the germline V gene, CDR1 is LNHDA and CDR2 is SQIVND (reference sequence). The CDR3 has 15 residues.

The rearrangement links TRBV28 to TRBJ1-3; D ambiguous. CDR1 MDHEN and CDR2 SYDVKM come from the germline V gene. V was trimmed by 6 bases and J by 9 bases, leaving 9 bases between them. The CDR3 spans 11 residues. The CDR3: CASRTSGTIYF. As DNA, the CDR3 is TGTGCCAGCAGGACTTCGGGCACCATATATTTT.

The chain is built from TRBV3-1 (or the pseudogene TRBV3-2) and TRBJ2-7; D might be TRBD1 (6 bases). CDR1 LGHDT and CDR2 YNNKEL come from the germline V gene (reference sequence). The V end lost 1 base, the J end lost 9 bases, and 22 bases lay between the germline ends. The CDR3 sequence is 16 residues long. Written as DNA, the CDR3 is TGTGCCAGCAGCCAAGGTTCCAGGGGCAGGGTGAGTTCGCAGTACTTC. It translates to CASSQGSRGRVSSQYF.

V and J are TRBV6-1 and TRBJ1-5, with a possible D match to TRBD1 (5 bases). The CDR3 runs 13 residues. V was shortened by 2 bases and J by 7 bases, with 9 bases between the two germline ends. CDR1 MNHNS and CDR2 SASEGT come from the germline V gene. This chain's CDR3 is CASSEQGRQPQHF. The CDR3 region has the DNA TGTGCCAGCAGTGAACAGGGTCGCCAGCCCCAGCATTTT.

The genes are TRBV3-1 (or the pseudogene TRBV3-2) and TRBJ2-3, with TRBD2 matching over 10 bases. This CDR3 is built from 17 residues. V shed 1 base and J 8 bases; nucleotides not matched to a gene: 12. The germline V gene encodes CDR1 LGHDT and CDR2 YNNKEL (reference sequence). The CDR3 DNA follows: TGTGCCAGCAGCCAAGTAGCGGGAGGAATACACAGAGGTACGCAGTATTTT. It translates to CASSQVAGGIHRGTQYF.

V gene TRBV6-5 combines with J gene TRBJ2-7; 7 bases align to TRBD1. Germline assignment: CDR1 MNHEY and CDR2 SVGAGI. J lost 3 bases, V lost 6 bases, and 8 bases had no gene match. This CDR3 comprises 14 residues. The CDR3 sequence: CASSLRQGNYEQYF. Written as DNA, the CDR3 is TGTGCCAGCAGCCTCCGACAGGGAAACTACGAGCAGTACTTC.

The rearrangement uses TRBV2 and TRBJ1-3; D call uncertain. Trimming removed 4 bases at V and 3 bases at J, with 13 bases between. Germline CDR1 is SNHLY and CDR2 is FYNNEI. The CDR3 spans 15 residues. CDR3 in DNA: TGTGCCAGCAGTGTGACGGCAGGCATTGGAAACACCATATATTTT. Protein: CASSVTAGIGNTIYF.

CDR3 bases: TGTGCCAGCAGCTTAAGGCGATCTCCGGGACAACCGAGCACAGATACGCAGTATTTT. Protein: CASSLRRSPGQPSTDTQYF. This chain joins TRBV7-8 and TRBJ2-3; maybe TRBD1 (6 bases). The germline V gene has CDR1 SGHVS and CDR2 FQNEAQ. Trimming removed 2 bases at V and 0 bases at J, with 21 bases between. CDR3 size: 19 residues.

The chain recombines TRBV19 with TRBJ1-2, with D uncertain. Germline V gene lookup returns CDR1 LNHDA and CDR2 SQIVND (reference sequence). The CDR3 is made up of 12 amino acids. V gave up 5 bases and J gave up 8 bases, with 12 bases separating them. CDR3 sequence reads: CASSLTGEGYTF. The CDR3 coding sequence is TGTGCCAGTAGTCTCACCGGAGAGGGCTACACCTTC.

This clone was recorded once. The rearrangement uses TRBV13 and TRBJ1-1; D is unclear. Germline V gene data show CDR1 as PRHDT and CDR2 as FYEKMQ (reference sequence). There are 12 residues in the CDR3. Between the trimmed V and J ends, which lost 4 bases and 11 bases, there was a span of 14 bases. The CDR3 protein is CASSYQRVLAFF. The CDR3 coding sequence is TGTGCCAGCAGCTACCAGCGCGTTCTGGCTTTCTTT.

This chain links TRBV5-6 with TRBJ2-5; tentative D call: TRBD2 (6 bases). Germline CDR1 is SGHDT and CDR2 is YYEEEE. Trimming removed 4 bases at V and 5 bases at J, with 15 bases between. The CDR3 consists of 14 residues. CDR3 residues: CASSPGGRLETQYF. Here the CDR3 DNA reads TGTGCCAGCAGCCCTGGAGGGCGGTTGGAGACCCAGTACTTC.

The genes are TRBV7-9 and TRBJ2-6, with D possibly matching TRBD2 (5 bases). The CDR3 extends over 15 amino acids. The germline V and J ends were trimmed by 3 bases and 6 bases, with 12 bases remaining between them. The germline V gene encodes CDR1 SEHNR and CDR2 FQNEAQ (reference sequence). DNA for the CDR3: TGTGCCAGCAGCTTCGGGGTGCCCTTGGCCAACGTCCTGACTTTC. This translates into CASSFGVPLANVLTF.